This entry is about one TCR beta chain. Its antigen is as yet unknown. An end of the junction differs from the germline gene, which may be a read error. These data originate in a study of blood T cells in healthy people across ages. A second roughly 7 to 11 cycle PCR used barcoded and J-beta primers. Using its own MiXCR run on the 5' RACE reads, TCRdb lists one record per CDR3 protein. The data show 600,000 to 850,000 distinct CDR3 sequences, roughly 25% seen once. Study-wide points: Roughly linear declines in TCR beta diversity per million T cells occurred with age.

There are 13 residues in the CDR3. Germline CDR1 reads SGHDN; CDR2 reads FVKESK. These data were likewise used in another study, on T cells of mothers and their children. That study adds: T cell clones that were persistent and microchimeric went undetected.

The rearrangement joins TRBV14 to TRBJ2-5, with D perhaps matching TRBD1 (6 bases). The sequence was obtained from a boy aged 5-17 years in good health. Sequences were obtained from blood. Written as DNA, the CDR3 is TGTGCCAGCAGCCCGGACAGCCAAGAGGCCCAGTACTTC. Its protein product is CASSPDSQEAQYF. Supplemented by reference TRBV14 and TRBJ2-5, the full variable domain reads EAGVTQFPSHSVIEKGQTVTLRCDPISGHDNLYWYRRVMGKEIKFLLHFVKESKQDESGMPNNRFLAERTGGTYSTLKVQPAELEDSGVYFCASSPDSQEAQYFGPGTRLLVL.